These T cell receptor beta chains were read from a single sample in a study of regulatory T cells in long-lasting Graves disease. Using its own MiXCR run on the multiplex PCR reads, TCRdb lists one record per CDR3 protein. This table holds 600,000 to 850,000 distinct CDR3 sequences, 30% found once. Sequenced material: peripheral blood mononuclear cells (PBMCs), taken when the disease was refractory, from a patient treated with antithyroid drugs. Receptors originate from a female donor with Graves disease. The CDR3 runs from the conserved cysteine through the conserved F or W. D genes are given only for firm matches. Clone size, where shown, is once, few, many, or a class for clones that have expanded.

CDR3aa: CASSTDGVDEAFF; CDR3nt: TGTGCCAGCAGCACCGACGGGGTTGATGAAGCTTTCTTT; abundance: .; d_gene: .; j_gene: TRBJ1-1; v_gene: TRBV5-5
CDR3aa: CASSLRPVGRELFF; CDR3nt: TGTGCCAGCAGCTTACGGCCGGTCGGCAGGGAGCTGTTTTTT; abundance: .; d_gene: .; j_gene: TRBJ2-2; v_gene: TRBV2
CDR3aa: CASSLTTTAGELFF; CDR3nt: TGTGCCAGCAGTTTAACTACAACGGCCGGGGAGCTGTTTTTT; abundance: few; d_gene: .; j_gene: TRBJ2-2; v_gene: TRBV12-3/TRBV12-4
CDR3aa: CSVGGRGVTEAFF; CDR3nt: TGCAGCGTTGGGGGCAGGGGGGTCACTGAAGCTTTCTTT; abundance: .; d_gene: TRBD1; j_gene: TRBJ1-1; v_gene: TRBV29-1
CDR3aa: CSGRSNTEAFF; CDR3nt: TGCAGCGGACGGTCGAACACTGAAGCTTTCTTT; abundance: few; d_gene: .; j_gene: TRBJ1-1; v_gene: TRBV29-1
CDR3aa: CASSLGTSYSGNTIYF; CDR3nt: TGTGCCAGCAGCTTAGGGACTTCTTACTCTGGAAACACCATATATTTT; abundance: .; d_gene: .; j_gene: TRBJ1-3; v_gene: TRBV7-2
CDR3aa: CASSFYSGVYGYTF; CDR3nt: TGTGCCAGCAGCTTTTACAGTGGGGTCTATGGCTACACCTTC; abundance: .; d_gene: .; j_gene: TRBJ1-2; v_gene: TRBV7-9
CDR3aa: CASSGVGETQYF; CDR3nt: TGTGCCAGCAGTGGCGTGGGGGAGACCCAGTACTTC; abundance: many; d_gene: .; j_gene: TRBJ2-5; v_gene: TRBV7-9
CDR3aa: CASSIDGDRNQPQHF; CDR3nt: TGTGCCAGTAGTATAGACGGGGACAGAAATCAGCCCCAGCATTTT; abundance: .; d_gene: TRBD1; j_gene: TRBJ1-5; v_gene: TRBV19
CDR3aa: CASSPFRSYEQYF; CDR3nt: TGTGCCAGTAGCCCATTCCGCTCCTACGAGCAGTACTTC; abundance: .; d_gene: .; j_gene: TRBJ2-7; v_gene: TRBV19
CDR3aa: CSASPGTGGNYGYTF; CDR3nt: TGCAGTGCCAGCCCAGGGACAGGGGGAAACTATGGCTACACCTTC; abundance: .; d_gene: TRBD1; j_gene: TRBJ1-2; v_gene: TRBV20-1
CDR3aa: CAISFGYNSPLHF; CDR3nt: TGTGCCATTTCCTTTGGGTATAATTCACCCCTCCACTTT; abundance: .; d_gene: .; j_gene: TRBJ1-6; v_gene: TRBV6-1
CDR3aa: CASSYSVGTTGRDEQYF; CDR3nt: TGTGCCAGCAGTTACTCGGTGGGGACTACAGGGAGAGACGAGCAGTACTTC; abundance: .; d_gene: .; j_gene: TRBJ2-7; v_gene: TRBV6-5
CDR3aa: CSVRPSGNAEFF; CDR3nt: TGCAGCGTCCGCCCTAGCGGGAACGCCGAGTTCTTC; abundance: few; d_gene: TRBD2; j_gene: TRBJ2-1; v_gene: TRBV29-1
CDR3aa: CASSTPGTSNEQFF; CDR3nt: TGTGCCAGTAGTACGCCCGGGACTAGCAATGAGCAGTTCTTC; abundance: .; d_gene: TRBD2; j_gene: TRBJ2-1; v_gene: TRBV19
CDR3aa: CASSIIKNTEAFF; CDR3nt: TGTGCCAGCTCTATAATTAAAAACACTGAAGCTTTCTTT; abundance: few; d_gene: .; j_gene: TRBJ1-1; v_gene: TRBV27
CDR3aa: CASGLVSDKGTRGTEAFF; CDR3nt: TGTGCTAGTGGTTTGGTCTCGGACAAGGGGACCAGGGGCACTGAAGCTTTCTTT; abundance: .; d_gene: .; j_gene: TRBJ1-1; v_gene: TRBV12-5
CDR3aa: CASSQDTYTEAFF; CDR3nt: TGTGCCAGCAGCCAAGACACTTACACTGAAGCTTTCTTT; abundance: many; d_gene: .; j_gene: TRBJ1-1; v_gene: TRBV3-1
CDR3aa: CASSFGHLYEQYF; CDR3nt: TGTGCCAGCAGTTTCGGTCACTTATACGAGCAGTACTTC; abundance: many; d_gene: .; j_gene: TRBJ2-7; v_gene: TRBV27
CDR3aa: CASSHGLAGVHEQYF; CDR3nt: TGTGCCAGCAGTCATGGACTAGCGGGAGTTCACGAGCAGTACTTC; abundance: many; d_gene: TRBD2; j_gene: TRBJ2-7; v_gene: TRBV11-2
CDR3aa: CASSFGTGGGGRAIYEQYF; CDR3nt: TGTGCCAGCAGCTTCGGGACAGGGGGAGGCGGGAGGGCCATCTACGAGCAGTACTTC; abundance: .; d_gene: TRBD1; j_gene: TRBJ2-7; v_gene: TRBV11-2
CDR3aa: CATSDSRAPNQPQHF; CDR3nt: TGTGCCACCAGTGATTCCAGGGCCCCCAATCAGCCCCAGCATTTT; abundance: many; d_gene: .; j_gene: TRBJ1-5; v_gene: TRBV24-1